Listed here is a single T cell receptor beta chain. No antigen is known for it. One entry per CDR3 protein, called by TCRdb with MiXCR from the 5' RACE reads. The profile shows about 330,000 distinct CDR3 sequences, over 4% of them singletons. V lost 3 bases and J 6 bases, leaving 10 bases between the germline ends. The germline gives CDR1 SGHTA, CDR2 FQGNSA. This CDR3 spans 13 amino acids. The sample originates from a study of T cells after yellow fever vaccination. Study results and limitations: When the response was secondary, it was weaker but reached its peak faster, day 5 versus 15. Overall, a small share of clonotypes was seen in both CD4 and CD8 compartments. The study re-detected most primary-vaccination clones after the booster (roughly 96% CD4, roughly 88% CD8).

This sequence was found in a man between 18 and 35 years old who received the YFV17D yellow fever vaccine. The sequencing used PBMCs, collected 5 days after the yellow fever booster vaccination. V is TRBV7-2 and J is TRBJ2-3; weak D call: TRBD1 (5 bases). The CDR3 sequence: CASSFQTEDTQYF. The CDR3 DNA reads TGTGCCAGCAGCTTCCAGACAGAGGATACGCAGTATTTT.